Shown below are 19 T cell receptor beta chains from a single sample sequenced in a study of CD8 T cells in ankylosing spondylitis. TCRdb passed the 5' RACE reads through MiXCR, listing each CDR3 protein once. The sample shows roughly 160,000 distinct CDR3 sequences, 11% of them seen only once. Sequencing used blood, either unsorted or a sorted T cell fraction (not recorded which). Receptor source: a male donor with ankylosing spondylitis or in good health (not recorded which).

The gene calls are TRBV4-3 and TRBJ1-5, with a weak D call TRBD1 (5 bases). Trimming took 0 bases from V and 6 from J, leaving 15 bases between them. The CDR3 has 16 amino acids. CDR1 and CDR2 from the germline V gene are LGHNA and YSLEER. CDR3 nucleotides: TGCGCCAGCAGCCAAGACATGGGGACTAAGGCTCAGCCCCAGCATTTT. Its translation is CASSQDMGTKAQPQHF.

The chain couples TRBV7-8 to TRBJ1-4, with D possibly being TRBD1 (6 bases). The germline V gene has CDR1 SGHVS and CDR2 FQNEAQ. The CDR3 totals 15 residues. The ends were cut back, 7 bases at V and 7 bases at J, with 19 bases in the middle. The CDR3 reads CASTKRGGNGEKLFF. CDR3 DNA: TGTGCCAGCACCAAGAGAGGGGGGAACGGTGAAAAACTGTTTTTT.

The table lists this clonotype with a few counts. The chain has TRBV28 and TRBJ1-2; perhaps TRBD1 as D (5 bases). Trimming removed 1 base at V and 10 bases at J, with 10 bases between. The length of the CDR3 is 12 residues. Germline assignment: CDR1 MDHEN and CDR2 SYDVKM. The CDR3 sequence: CASSLLWGDYTF. The CDR3 DNA sequence: TGTGCCAGCAGTTTATTATGGGGGGACTACACCTTC.

This clonotype was seen only a few times. V usage is TRBV7-6 and J usage is TRBJ2-7; maybe TRBD2 (7 bases). The germline gives CDR1 SGHVS, CDR2 FNYEAQ. This CDR3 contains 15 residues. V shed 4 bases and J shed 2 bases, with 15 bases lying between them. CDR3 loop: CASSSDEGGAYEQYF. The CDR3 nucleotides read TGTGCCAGCAGCTCGGACGAGGGGGGGGCCTACGAGCAGTACTTC.

This clonotype was observed at least ten times. CDR3 protein: CASRGMFPEQYF. The CDR3 DNA sequence: TGTGCCAGCAGAGGGATGTTTCCCGAGCAGTACTTC. This chain joins TRBV12-3 or TRBV12-4 and TRBJ2-7; unclear D gene. There are 12 residues in the CDR3. V was clipped by 6 bases and J by 6 bases, with 12 bases between them.

This clonotype was detected ten times or more. This chain joins TRBV29-1 and TRBJ1-2; the D is unclear. This CDR3 comprises 11 residues. V lost 4 bases and J lost 4, with 7 bases in between. The germline V gene has CDR1 SQVTM and CDR2 ANQGSEA. The CDR3 reads CSVGEVYGYTF. The CDR3 DNA follows: TGCAGCGTTGGGGAGGTCTATGGCTACACCTTC.

This clonotype was detected only a few times. The J gene is TRBJ2-3, the V gene TRBV7-2; 11 bases fit TRBD2. Trimming removed 5 bases from V and 6 bases from J; junction bases left unmatched: 7. Looked up from germline, CDR1 is SGHTA and CDR2 is FQGNSA. The CDR3 loop spans 15 amino acids. The CDR3 spells CASSVSGGAVDTQYF. The DNA of the CDR3 is TGTGCCAGCAGCGTTAGCGGGGGGGCGGTGGATACGCAGTATTTT.

This clonotype appeared many times. V and J are TRBV6-1 and TRBJ2-4; perhaps TRBD1 as D (6 bases). The CDR3 spans 14 residues. V lost 11 bases, J lost 3 bases, and 17 bases lay in between. The germline CDR1 and CDR2 sequences are MNHNS and SASEGT. CDR3 DNA: TGTGCCTCCACCACGGGACAACTCAAAAACATTCAGTACTTC. The encoded protein is CASTTGQLKNIQYF.

In this sample, this clonotype turned up many times. The rearrangement joins TRBV3-1 to TRBJ2-7; TRBD2 agrees at 11 bases. The germline CDR1 and CDR2 sequences are LGHDT and YNNKEL (reference sequence). This CDR3 spans 19 amino acids. After removal of 0 bases from V and 2 bases from J, the junction contained 12 bases not matched to a gene. CDR3: CASSQEALAGAKPPYEQYF. Here the CDR3 DNA reads TGTGCCAGCAGCCAAGAGGCACTAGCGGGAGCCAAACCCCCCTACGAGCAGTACTTC.

The sample holds many counts of this clonotype. The chain uses TRBV5-1 and TRBJ2-1, with TRBD1 matching over 11 bases. CDR1 is SGHRS, CDR2 YFSETQ, per germline. With V trimmed by 7 bases and J by 4 bases, 7 bases remained unmatched. The CDR3 loop spans 15 amino acids. CDR3 amino acids: CASRIGQGAYNEQFF. The CDR3, as DNA: TGCGCCAGCCGGATTGGACAGGGGGCGTACAATGAGCAGTTCTTC.

This clonotype was found many times. The rearrangement uses TRBV27 and TRBJ1-5, with D possibly matching TRBD1 (6 bases). CDR1 and CDR2 from the germline V gene are MNHEY and SMNVEV (reference sequence). V was trimmed by 6 bases and J by 3 bases, leaving 12 bases between them. The CDR3 consists of 14 residues. For the CDR3, the DNA is TGTGCCAGCAGCGTACAGGGAAACAATCAGCCCCAGCATTTT. Its translation: CASSVQGNNQPQHF.

This clonotype was counted at least ten times. The chain is built from TRBV5-1 and TRBJ1-2; 12 nucleotides line up with TRBD1. The ends lost 4 bases at V and 7 bases at J; junction bases unmatched: 11. The germline gives CDR1 SGHRS, CDR2 YFSETQ. The CDR3 sequence is 16 residues long. CDR3 loop: CASSAAGTGGASGYTF. The CDR3, as DNA: TGCGCCAGCAGCGCCGCCGGGACAGGGGGCGCTTCTGGCTACACCTTC.

At least ten counts were recorded for this clonotype. The gene calls are TRBV20-1 and TRBJ1-4; 7 bases line up with TRBD1. Germline-derived CDR1 and CDR2 are DFQATT and SNEGSKA (reference sequence). The trim removed 4 bases at V and 4 bases at J, leaving 3 bases unmatched. The CDR3 has 13 amino acids. The CDR3, as DNA: TGCAGTGCTAAGACAGGGCGTAATGAAAAACTGTTTTTT. It yields the protein CSAKTGRNEKLFF.

The chain employs TRBV29-1 and TRBJ2-7; the D call may be TRBD1 or TRBD2 (6 bases each). Germline V gene data show CDR1 as SQVTM and CDR2 as ANQGSEA. The CDR3 totals 13 residues. V was trimmed by 7 bases and J by 5 bases, leaving 18 bases between them. The CDR3 reads CSGSRGLSNEQYF. The CDR3 DNA reads TGCAGCGGCAGCAGGGGACTGTCTAACGAGCAGTACTTC.

At least ten counts were recorded for this clonotype. The chain uses TRBV20-1 and TRBJ2-1; 7 positions match TRBD2. Per the germline V gene, CDR1 is DFQATT and CDR2 is SNEGSKA (reference sequence). This CDR3 spans 16 amino acids. V dropped 5 bases and J dropped 4; count of bases not matched to a gene: 14. CDR3 coding DNA: TGCAGTGCTGACCGCCTGGGGGGAGGGGATTACAATGAGCAGTTCTTC. It encodes CSADRLGGGDYNEQFF.

J is TRBJ2-5 and V is TRBV5-1, with unresolved D. This CDR3 has 14 amino acids. Deletions cut 7 bases from V and 4 bases from J, with 17 bases between. Germline V gene lookup returns CDR1 SGHRS and CDR2 YFSETQ. Written as DNA, the CDR3 is TGCGCCAGCCAACTCGGGCCCTTAGGAGAGACCCAGTACTTC. Translation gives CASQLGPLGETQYF.

This clonotype was seen only a few times. The V and J genes are TRBV13 and TRBJ2-7, with TRBD1 as a possible D gene (6 bases). This CDR3 contains 14 residues. V was clipped by 5 bases and J by 5 bases, with 16 bases between them. The germline gives CDR1 PRHDT, CDR2 FYEKMQ (reference sequence). CDR3 nucleotide sequence: TGTGCCAGCAGCCGCCTGAACCACAGGGACGAGCAGTACTTC. It yields the protein CASSRLNHRDEQYF.

This clonotype was counted at least ten times. This chain uses TRBV6-2 or TRBV6-3 with TRBJ2-2; 9 positions agree with TRBD1. The length of the CDR3 is 15 residues. From germline, CDR1 is MNHEY and CDR2 SVGEGT. Trimming took 0 bases from V and 4 from J; bases not matched to a gene: 0. The DNA for the CDR3 is TGTGCCAGCAGTTACTCGGACAGGGGCACCGGGGAGCTGTTTTTT. As protein: CASSYSDRGTGELFF.

The gene calls are TRBV12-3 or TRBV12-4 and TRBJ2-7, with D maybe TRBD1 (6 bases). V shed 3 bases and J shed 5 bases, with 17 bases lying between them. The CDR3 covers 15 residues. The CDR3 sequence is CASSLTQGPPDEQYF. The CDR3 nucleotides are TGTGCCAGCAGTTTGACACAGGGTCCACCGGACGAGCAGTACTTC.